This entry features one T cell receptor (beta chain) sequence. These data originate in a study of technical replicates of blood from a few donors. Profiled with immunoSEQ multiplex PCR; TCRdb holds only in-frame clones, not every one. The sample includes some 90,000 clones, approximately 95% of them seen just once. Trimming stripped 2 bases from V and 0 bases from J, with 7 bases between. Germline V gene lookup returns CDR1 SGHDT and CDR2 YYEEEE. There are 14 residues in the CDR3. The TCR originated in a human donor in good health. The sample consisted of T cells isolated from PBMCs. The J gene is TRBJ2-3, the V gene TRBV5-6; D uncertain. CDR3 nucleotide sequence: TGTGCCAGCAGCTTTGGCAGGAGCACAGATACGCAGTATTTT. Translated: CASSFGRSTDTQYF.